The T cell receptor (beta chain) described here comes from a study of shared clonotypes between healthy human individuals. Study-level information: Serving as donors were a couple of women and a few men, whose ages spanned 18 to 49.

The CDR3 loop spans 19 amino acids. Assay: immunoSEQ multiplex PCR; the TCRdb copy retains only in-frame clones and omits some. Of about 2 million clones listed, 90% to 95% are singletons. This chain links TRBV21-1 with TRBJ2-1; the table assigns TRBD2, which was not confirmed against the DNA. TRBV21-1 is a pseudogene. The sequenced sample was naive CD4+ T cells sorted from blood. Subset defined: CD45RA+ positively selected. The clonotype was recovered from a man between 18 and 29 years old in good health. In nucleotides, the CDR3 is TGTGCCAGCAGCAAACCTAAACTAGCGGGGGATTGCTCCTACAATGAGCAGTTCTTC. Translating gives CASSKPKLAGDCSYNEQFF.